A selection of T cell receptor beta chains follows, all from one sample in a study of early T cells in non-severe SARS-CoV-2 infection. A single record per CDR3 protein comes from TCRdb applying MiXCR to the 5' RACE reads. The sample has approximately 69,000 distinct CDR3 sequences, about 9% seen once. The sample comprised whole blood. These receptors all come from an adult who was a healthcare worker with PCR-confirmed SARS-CoV-2 infection or an uninfected control (not recorded which). Each CDR3 is given with its conserved first and last residue. D genes are given only for firm matches. Size tells how often a clone was seen (once, few, many) or the class of an expanded clone, and some rows leave it out.

D gene: .; J gene: TRBJ2-1; V gene: TRBV11-1; clone size: few; CDR3 protein: CASSRDSQNNEQFF; CDR3 DNA: TGTGCCAGCAGCCGAGACAGTCAGAACAATGAGCAGTTCTTC
D gene: .; J gene: TRBJ1-2; V gene: TRBV20-1; clone size: .; CDR3 protein: CSARGSPGLGYTF; CDR3 DNA: TGCAGTGCTAGAGGTTCTCCAGGGCTCGGCTACACCTTC
D gene: .; J gene: TRBJ2-7; V gene: TRBV29-1; clone size: .; CDR3 protein: CSVARGTYEQYF; CDR3 DNA: TGCAGCGTCGCCAGGGGTACCTACGAGCAGTACTTC
D gene: TRBD1; J gene: TRBJ2-7; V gene: TRBV7-2; clone size: many; CDR3 protein: CASSLGTGPYEQYF; CDR3 DNA: TGTGCCAGCAGCTTAGGGACAGGGCCCTACGAGCAGTACTTC
D gene: TRBD1; J gene: TRBJ1-3; V gene: TRBV13; clone size: many; CDR3 protein: CASSENRGQGNTIYF; CDR3 DNA: TGTGCCAGCAGCGAAAACAGGGGGCAAGGAAACACCATATATTTT
D gene: .; J gene: TRBJ2-2; V gene: TRBV7-2; clone size: few; CDR3 protein: CASSLALGGRTGELFF; CDR3 DNA: TGTGCCAGCAGCTTAGCGCTAGGGGGACGCACCGGGGAGCTGTTTTTT
D gene: TRBD1; J gene: TRBJ2-5; V gene: TRBV7-2; clone size: few; CDR3 protein: CASNVDRAQETQYF; CDR3 DNA: TGTGCCAGCAACGTAGACAGGGCCCAAGAGACCCAGTACTTC
D gene: .; J gene: TRBJ2-3; V gene: TRBV20-1; clone size: many; CDR3 protein: CSAAGGRSTDTQYF; CDR3 DNA: TGCAGTGCTGCCGGGGGCCGTAGCACAGATACGCAGTATTTT
D gene: .; J gene: TRBJ2-3; V gene: TRBV6-1; clone size: .; CDR3 protein: CASRPAWAGDTQYF; CDR3 DNA: TGTGCCAGCAGGCCCGCTTGGGCTGGGGATACGCAGTATTTT
D gene: TRBD2; J gene: TRBJ2-3; V gene: TRBV20-1; clone size: .; CDR3 protein: CSARDPAGSTDTQYF; CDR3 DNA: TGCAGTGCTAGAGATCCAGCGGGGAGCACAGATACGCAGTATTTT
D gene: .; J gene: TRBJ2-1; V gene: TRBV29-1; clone size: many; CDR3 protein: CSADGTNNNEQFF; CDR3 DNA: TGCAGCGCCGATGGGACAAATAACAATGAGCAGTTCTTC
D gene: .; J gene: TRBJ1-6; V gene: TRBV6-1; clone size: many; CDR3 protein: CASRIRGDSPLHF; CDR3 DNA: TGTGCCAGCAGAATAAGGGGGGATTCACCCCTCCACTTT
D gene: .; J gene: TRBJ2-1; V gene: TRBV29-1; clone size: .; CDR3 protein: CSVVLLAADNEQFF; CDR3 DNA: TGCAGCGTCGTACTCCTGGCCGCTGACAATGAGCAGTTCTTC
D gene: TRBD2; J gene: TRBJ2-1; V gene: TRBV7-2; clone size: few; CDR3 protein: CASSSGLAGVLSEQFF; CDR3 DNA: TGTGCCAGCAGCTCGGGACTAGCGGGAGTTCTTAGTGAGCAGTTCTTC